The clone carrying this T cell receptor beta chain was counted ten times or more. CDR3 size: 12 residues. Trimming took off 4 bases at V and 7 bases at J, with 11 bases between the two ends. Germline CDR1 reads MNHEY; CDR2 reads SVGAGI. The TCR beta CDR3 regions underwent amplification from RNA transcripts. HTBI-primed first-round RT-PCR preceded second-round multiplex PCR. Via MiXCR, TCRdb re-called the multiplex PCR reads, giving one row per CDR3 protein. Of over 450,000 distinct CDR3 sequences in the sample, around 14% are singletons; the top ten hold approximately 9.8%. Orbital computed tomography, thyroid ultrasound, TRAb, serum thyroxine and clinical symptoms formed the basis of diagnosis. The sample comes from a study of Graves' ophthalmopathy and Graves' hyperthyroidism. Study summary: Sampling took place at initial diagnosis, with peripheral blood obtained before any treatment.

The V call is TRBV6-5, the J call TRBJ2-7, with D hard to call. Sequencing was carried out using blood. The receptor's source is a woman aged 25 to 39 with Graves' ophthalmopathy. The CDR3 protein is CASSSLGEEQYF. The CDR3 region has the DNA TGTGCCAGCAGTTCCCTCGGCGAGGAGCAGTACTTC.